The 20 T cell receptor beta chains presented below share a single source sample, sequenced in a study of beta chain features in type 1 diabetes. Expressed TCRB transcripts were sequenced because the entire RNA isolate underwent reverse transcription. Clones were read by immunoSEQ multiplex PCR, and TCRdb kept only the in-frame ones, dropping some. This table has around 140,000 clones, around a tenth appearing once. Sequenced: central memory CD4+ T cells from blood. These receptors were obtained from a woman in her 40s in good health.

The V gene is TRBV4-2, the J gene TRBJ1-1, with 7 bases lining up with TRBD1. Germline loops: CDR1 LGHNA, CDR2 YNFKEQ. This CDR3 is 15 amino acids long. Trimming at V came to 1 base and at J to 6 bases, leaving 8 bases not matched to a gene. The CDR3 region is CASSQGNRGLAEAFF. The CDR3 DNA sequence: TGTGCCAGCAGCCAAGGAAACAGGGGCTTGGCTGAAGCTTTCTTT.

This clone has a handful of counts. The chain recombines TRBV28 with TRBJ1-1; tentatively, D is TRBD1 (6 bases). Between the trimmed V and J ends, which lost 6 bases and 5 bases, there was a span of 16 bases. This CDR3 has 14 amino acids. Germline V lookup: CDR1 MDHEN, CDR2 SYDVKM. For the CDR3, the DNA is TGTGCCAGCAGGTCAGGGGCCCCCGGGACTGAAGCTTTCTTT. This gives the protein CASRSGAPGTEAFF.

This clone has only a few counts. The V and J genes are TRBV7-9 and TRBJ1-6; 9 nucleotides match TRBD1. V was clipped by 4 bases and J by 10 bases; unmatched bases: 8. Germline V gene data show CDR1 as SEHNR and CDR2 as FQNEAQ (reference sequence). This CDR3 region has 15 residues. The CDR3: CASSYPGQGMSPLHF. The DNA for the CDR3 is TGTGCCAGCAGCTACCCGGGACAGGGAATGTCACCCCTCCACTTT.

This chain joins TRBV7-7 and TRBJ2-5; the D gene is possibly TRBD2 (5 bases). CDR1 and CDR2 (germline): SSHAT, FNYEAQ (reference sequence). This CDR3 region has 13 residues. Trimming took 1 base from V and 3 from J, leaving 6 bases between them. The chain's CDR3 is CASSLGGEETQYF. The CDR3 DNA reads TGTGCCAGCAGCTTAGGGGGAGAAGAGACCCAGTACTTC.

This clone has a handful of counts. The chain uses TRBV5-1 and TRBJ2-2, with D perhaps matching TRBD1 (6 bases). CDR1 and CDR2 from the germline V gene are SGHRS and YFSETQ. V lost 4 bases and J 1 base, leaving 8 bases between the germline ends. CDR3 length: 14 residues. CDR3 nucleotide sequence: TGCGCCAGCAGCATGGGACAGAACACCGGGGAGCTGTTTTTT. This sequence encodes CASSMGQNTGELFF.

This clone appeared a few times. The genes are TRBV18 and TRBJ2-1; 8 bases agree with TRBD2. CDR1 KGHSH and CDR2 LQKENI come from the germline V gene. The CDR3 is made up of 18 amino acids. Trimming at V came to 2 bases and at J to 7 bases, leaving 16 bases not matched to a gene. DNA for the CDR3: TGTGCCAGCTCACCAAGTCTGGCGGGGGGATCAAAAAGTAATGAGCAGTTCTTC. This codes for CASSPSLAGGSKSNEQFF.

The rearrangement uses TRBV12-5 and TRBJ1-5, with a possible D match to TRBD1 (5 bases). V gave up 2 bases and J gave up 5 bases, with 19 bases separating them. CDR3 size: 17 residues. The germline V gene has CDR1 LGHNT and CDR2 FRNRAP. The CDR3 reads CASGLFWSGGDDQPQHF. The CDR3 nucleotides are TGTGCTAGTGGTTTGTTCTGGTCCGGGGGGGACGATCAGCCCCAGCATTTT.

The chain has TRBV6-5 and TRBJ1-3; D remains ambiguous. The V end lost 8 bases, the J end lost 2 bases, and 13 bases lay between the germline ends. The V gene's germline CDR1 is MNHEY and CDR2 SVGAGI. The length of the CDR3 is 14 residues. The CDR3 sequence is CASCATGTGNTIYF. In DNA, the CDR3 is TGTGCCAGCTGTGCGACTGGAACTGGAAACACCATATATTTT.

The rearrangement links TRBV2 to TRBJ2-7; possibly TRBD2 for D (5 bases). With 6 bases removed from V and 6 bases from J, the gap between germline ends came to 18 bases. Germline loops: CDR1 SNHLY, CDR2 FYNNEI. This CDR3 comprises 14 residues. CDR3 DNA sequence: TGTGCCAGCAGGACTCTCAGAGGGCAAGGCGAGCAGTACTTC. Translating it yields CASRTLRGQGEQYF.

This clone was seen more than once but under ten times. The chain joins TRBV7-2 to TRBJ2-7; 7 bases fit TRBD2. This CDR3 region has 17 residues. After removal of 3 bases from V and 4 bases from J, the junction contained 15 bases not matched to a gene. Germline-derived CDR1 and CDR2 are SGHTA and FQGNSA. As DNA, the CDR3 is TGTGCCAGCAGCTTGGGAGCGGGGCAATATCAGGGTTACGAGCAGTACTTC. Translation: CASSLGAGQYQGYEQYF.

This sequence joins TRBV5-5 and TRBJ1-1, with 9 bases matching TRBD1. Germline trimming cut 7 bases from V and 5 bases from J; bases unmatched to any gene: 6. The CDR3 is made up of 13 amino acids. From germline, CDR1 is SGHKS and CDR2 YYEKEE (reference sequence). CDR3 loop: CASEQGAGTEAFF. The CDR3 DNA reads TGTGCCAGCGAACAGGGGGCCGGTACTGAAGCTTTCTTT.

In this sample, this clone is medium-sized (0.01 to 0.1%). The chain joins TRBV2 to TRBJ1-2, with unresolved D. V was cut by 4 bases and J by 10 bases, with 13 bases left in between. CDR3 size: 12 residues. The germline V gene has CDR1 SNHLY and CDR2 FYNNEI. The CDR3 loop reads CASSGASIVYTF. In DNA, the CDR3 is TGTGCCAGCAGTGGGGCGTCGATTGTCTACACCTTC.

This clone came up a few times. The rearrangement joins TRBV7-2 to TRBJ1-2; TRBD1 aligns across 9 bases. Germline CDR1 SGHTA, CDR2 FQGNSA. CDR3 size: 17 residues. Unmatched junction bases numbered 14, after V lost 3 bases and J lost 6 bases. The CDR3 sequence is CASSFHPGQGSWDGYTF. The CDR3 bases are TGTGCCAGCAGCTTCCACCCGGGACAGGGATCATGGGATGGCTACACCTTC.

The chain joins TRBV29-1 to TRBJ2-7; TRBD1 matches at 8 bases. Germline CDR1 is SQVTM and CDR2 is ANQGSEA. The V segment lost 3 bases and the J segment 5 bases; nucleotides outside the gene matches: 3. The CDR3 extends over 12 amino acids. The CDR3 sequence: CSVEDRVDEQYF. CDR3 sequence (DNA): TGCAGCGTTGAGGACAGGGTCGACGAGCAGTACTTC.

This clone was recorded a few times. The chain links TRBV5-1 to TRBJ2-3; possible D gene TRBD2, 6 bases. The CDR3 consists of 15 residues. Per germline, CDR1 SGHRS and CDR2 YFSETQ. Trimming removed 0 bases at V and 3 bases at J, with 11 bases between. CDR3 nucleotide sequence: TGCGCCAGCAGCTTGGCGGAGGGAAGAACAGATACGCAGTATTTT. Its protein product is CASSLAEGRTDTQYF.

This clone was picked up a small number of times. The rearrangement joins TRBV7-8 to TRBJ1-2; TRBD1 matches 8 bases. There are 16 residues in the CDR3. Germline V gene data show CDR1 as SGHVS and CDR2 as FQNEAQ. V lost 5 bases to trimming and J lost 2 bases; unmatched junction nucleotides: 10. The CDR3 region has the DNA TGTGCCAGCAGCCTCAGCTCCTACAGGGGGAACTATGGCTACACCTTC. It encodes CASSLSSYRGNYGYTF. The entire variable domain, with the rest obtained from reference TRBV7-8 and TRBJ1-2, is as follows: GAGVSQSPRYKVAKRGQDVALRCDPISGHVSLFWYQQALGQGPEFLTYFQNEAQLDKSGLPSDRFFAERPEGSVSTLKIQRTQQEDSAVYLCASSLSSYRGNYGYTFGSGTRLTVV.

This clone was seen a few times. This sequence joins TRBV5-1 and TRBJ2-7; tentatively, D is TRBD2 (7 bases). Germline lookup yields CDR1 SGHRS and CDR2 YFSETQ. Deletions cut 4 bases from V and 5 bases from J, with 16 bases between. The CDR3 is 14 residues long. The CDR3 bases are TGCGCCAGCAGCGGGGGGGCAGGGGTGAACGAGCAGTACTTC. It encodes CASSGGAGVNEQYF.

This clone appeared many times. The chain combines TRBV18 with TRBJ2-3; 9 nucleotides line up with TRBD1. The J segment lost 1 base and the V segment lost 2 bases, leaving 1 base of the junction unmatched. Germline CDR1 KGHSH, CDR2 LQKENI. The CDR3 covers 15 residues. As DNA, the CDR3 is TGTGCCAGCTCACCAAGGGACAGGGGCACAGATACGCAGTATTTT. Protein product: CASSPRDRGTDTQYF.

This clone was seen more than once but under ten times. This chain connects TRBV14 to TRBJ2-3; no clear D. Trimming cost V 8 bases and J 5 bases, with 14 bases left between them. The CDR3 consists of 13 residues. CDR1 is SGHDN and CDR2 is FVKESK in the germline V gene. The CDR3 nucleotides are TGTGCCAGCGCCACGCGACTCGGAGATACGCAGTATTTT. It translates to CASATRLGDTQYF.

The CDR3 spells CASRGGADTQYF. The DNA of the CDR3 is TGTGCCAGCAGGGGAGGTGCGGATACGCAGTATTTT. The chain is built from TRBV6-1 and TRBJ2-3, with a possible D match to TRBD2 (6 bases). CDR3 length: 12 amino acids. The V gene lost 6 bases and the J gene lost 6 bases, with 10 bases spanning the gap. Germline CDR1 reads MNHNS; CDR2 reads SASEGT.